The clone carrying this TCR delta chain showed up just a few times. A single base separates this from a much larger clone, so it may be a read error. TCRdb re-processed the RT-PCR reads via CATT. The sample lists roughly 4,700 delta-chain clones, 1.5% to 2% occurring once. The data stem from a study of gamma-delta T cells after stem cell transplantation. This CDR3 is 18 amino acids long. Per germline, CDR1 GEAIGNYY and CDR2 EKD. The V gene lost 0 bases and the J gene lost 0 bases, with 19 bases spanning the gap. V usage is TRDV2 and J usage is TRDJ1; D is possibly TRDD3 (6 bases). Sequencing was performed on gamma-delta T cells. This clonotype was obtained from a human donor. It is not recorded whose cells these are; they may come from a transplant donor. The CDR3 reads CACDTVVGGGLNTDKLIF. DNA for the CDR3: TGTGCCTGTGACACCGTCGTAGGGGGAGGGTTGAACACCGATAAACTCATCTTT.